This T cell receptor (beta chain) was documented in a study of blood T cell repertoires in COVID-19. In the study overall: COVID-19 samples from acute and convalescent phases originated in the United States, Italy and Spain. Sources were T cells, B-cell-depleted T cells, or PBMCs; the material itself was cDNA or gDNA.

This clone has just a few counts. CDR1 MNHEY and CDR2 SMNVEV come from the germline V gene (reference sequence). This CDR3 spans 13 amino acids. Deletions cut 0 bases from V and 4 bases from J, with 7 bases between. Per the authors' pipeline: Nucleated cell counts were estimated from reference gene primer amplification. Sequencing used immunoSEQ multiplex PCR; TCRdb keeps in-frame clones, though not all of them. For V, J and clone size, that table is used; D and trimming come from the DNA. The table includes nearly 200,000 clones, under 90% detected once. Sequences were obtained from peripheral blood. This chain joins TRBV27 and TRBJ2-7; no clear D. The TCR originated in a human donor in a cohort sampled during active COVID-19. CDR3 DNA sequence: TGTGCCAGCAGTTTATCTGCCACTTACGAGCAGTACTTC. The encoded protein is CASSLSATYEQYF.